A single TCR beta chain is shown here with its context. This record belongs to a study of blood T cell repertoires in COVID-19. Seattle patients were enrolled during active infection and followed longitudinally. Produced via immunoSEQ multiplex PCR; TCRdb's table is partial and in-frame only. This table has about 390,000 clones, about 90% appearing once. The material sequenced was peripheral blood. This receptor was obtained from an older woman with COVID-19, enrolled during active disease.

CDR3 DNA: TGCGCCAGCAGCGTCATCGGGGGTTACACTGAAGCTTTCTTT. Encoded protein: CASSVIGGYTEAFF. This chain uses TRBV5-1 with TRBJ1-1; perhaps TRBD1 as D (5 bases). From germline, CDR1 is SGHRS and CDR2 YFSETQ. The CDR3 covers 14 residues. Trimming took off 4 bases at V and 3 bases at J, with 13 bases between the two ends.